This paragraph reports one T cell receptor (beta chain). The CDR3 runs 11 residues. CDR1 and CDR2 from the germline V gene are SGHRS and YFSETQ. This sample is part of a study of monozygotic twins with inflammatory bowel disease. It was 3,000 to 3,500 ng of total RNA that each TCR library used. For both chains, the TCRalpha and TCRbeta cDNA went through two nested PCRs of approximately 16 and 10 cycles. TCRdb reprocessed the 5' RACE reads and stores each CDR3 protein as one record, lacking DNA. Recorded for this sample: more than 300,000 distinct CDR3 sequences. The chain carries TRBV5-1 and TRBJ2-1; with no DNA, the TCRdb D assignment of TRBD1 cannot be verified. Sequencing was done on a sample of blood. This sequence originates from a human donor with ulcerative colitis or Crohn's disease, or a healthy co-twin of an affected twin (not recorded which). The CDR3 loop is CASSPGAEQFF.